The clone carrying this T cell receptor beta chain showed up just once. Participant ages covered 18 to 89 years across 24 US areas. Participants had their cohort set by participant-reported clinical history. V lost 8 bases and J lost 2; bases outside the gene matches: 9. Germline-derived CDR1 and CDR2 are WSHSY and SAAADI. This CDR3 contains 16 residues. TCRdb keeps only in-frame clones here, not all; method: immunoSEQ multiplex PCR. The table shows roughly 250,000 clones, with more than 75% occurring only once. This entry is derived from a study of blood T cell repertoires in COVID-19. Study information: Samples representing acute and convalescent COVID-19 were sourced from the United States, Italy and Spain.

The chain couples TRBV10-2 to TRBJ1-5; the match to TRBD1 covers 10 bases. The sample consisted of PBMCs or T cells enriched from blood (not recorded which). The sequence came from a middle-aged woman with acute COVID-19. CDR3 sequence: CASPTGGAEGNQPQHF. The CDR3 DNA reads TGCGCCAGCCCGACAGGGGGCGCGGAAGGCAATCAGCCCCAGCATTTT.